These 23 T cell receptor beta chains were all obtained from the same sample, sequenced in a study of post-analysis software for immune sequencing data. Study-wide results and caveats: Among four to six TRBV segments more frequent in patients than controls were TRBV5-6, TRBV5-1 and TRBV20-1.

The TCR beta cDNA libraries carried unique molecular identifiers. One entry per CDR3 protein, called by TCRdb with MiXCR from the PCR reads. The sample shows about 430,000 distinct CDR3 sequences, approximately 39% of them seen only once. For these TCRs, the target antigens are not known. Sequenced sample: blood. The receptors derive from a girl aged 2 to 9 with multiple sclerosis.

V gene TRBV6-5 combines with J gene TRBJ2-2, with 11 nucleotides matching TRBD1. In germline, CDR1 is MNHEY, CDR2 SVGAGI. V shed 3 bases, J shed 7 bases, and the junction held 4 bases outside the gene matches. This CDR3 is built from 15 residues. The CDR3 loop reads CASSYGQGAVGELFF. The CDR3 nucleotides are TGTGCCAGCAGTTATGGACAGGGGGCTGTCGGGGAGCTGTTTTTT.

V is TRBV5-1 and J is TRBJ2-3, with D perhaps TRBD2 (5 bases). CDR1 is SGHRS, CDR2 YFSETQ, per germline. The ends were cut back, 4 bases at V and 2 bases at J, with 14 bases in the middle. The CDR3 contains 15 residues. CDR3 residues: CASSRTEDLTDTQYF. The CDR3 DNA reads as TGCGCCAGCAGCAGGACGGAGGACCTCACAGATACGCAGTATTTT.

The J gene is TRBJ1-1, the V gene TRBV12-3 or TRBV12-4, with D perhaps TRBD1 (5 bases). The germline V and J ends were trimmed by 6 bases and 1 base, with 9 bases remaining between them. CDR3 length: 13 residues. The CDR3 is CASRRGQNTEAFF. CDR3 sequence (DNA): TGTGCCAGCAGACGTGGACAGAACACTGAAGCTTTCTTT.

J is TRBJ1-6 and V is TRBV7-9; a weak D match, TRBD1 (5 bases). V was cut by 4 bases and J by 0 bases, with 13 bases left in between. The CDR3 is 17 amino acids. CDR1 and CDR2 from the germline V gene are SEHNR and FQNEAQ (reference sequence). CDR3 nucleotide sequence: TGTGCCAGCAGCTCCGGGGGACTGAGCTCCTATAATTCACCCCTCCACTTT. Translation: CASSSGGLSSYNSPLHF.

This clonotype was recorded a few times. V is TRBV29-1 and J is TRBJ2-5; no clear D gene. Trimming pared 3 bases from V and 1 base from J, leaving 12 bases between. The germline V gene has CDR1 SQVTM and CDR2 ANQGSEA. This CDR3 has 14 amino acids. CDR3 in amino acids: CSVDGMGIQETQYF. In DNA form, the CDR3 reads TGCAGCGTTGACGGTATGGGGATCCAAGAGACCCAGTACTTC.

V is TRBV12-3 or TRBV12-4 and J is TRBJ1-5, with 8 bases fitting TRBD1. J was trimmed by 3 bases and V by 3 bases; bases with no gene match: 4. This CDR3 contains 15 residues. The CDR3 nucleotides are TGTGCCAGCAGTTTCGGACAGGGCGCCAATCAGCCCCAGCATTTT. Translated: CASSFGQGANQPQHF.

CDR3 residues: CASSLGQGHARRSLYNEQFF. In nucleotides, the CDR3 is TGCGCCAGCAGCCTAGGACAGGGCCACGCTAGGAGGAGCCTCTACAATGAGCAGTTCTTC. The rearrangement links TRBV5-1 to TRBJ2-1; 8 positions match TRBD1. In germline, CDR1 is SGHRS, CDR2 YFSETQ. J was trimmed by 3 bases and V by 4 bases; bases with no gene match: 21. The CDR3 loop spans 20 amino acids.

This clonotype has only one observation. The V gene is TRBV28, the J gene TRBJ2-4; 14 bases align to TRBD2. The J call is uncertain, as TRBJ2-7 better fits the DNA end. This CDR3 has 15 residues. The germline V gene has CDR1 MDHEN and CDR2 SYDVKM. The CDR3 protein is CASSGTSGRRYEQYF. As DNA, the CDR3 is TGTGCCAGCTCCGGGACTAGCGGGAGACGTTACGAGCAGTACTTC.

This clonotype was counted only a few times. This chain uses TRBV27 with TRBJ2-3; D uncertain. CDR1 MNHEY and CDR2 SMNVEV come from the germline V gene (reference sequence). With 4 bases removed from V and 3 bases from J, the gap between germline ends came to 8 bases. This CDR3 region has 13 residues. The CDR3 spells CASSYRATDTQYF. The CDR3 DNA follows: TGTGCCAGCAGTTATAGGGCTACAGATACGCAGTATTTT.

This chain joins TRBV6-5 and TRBJ2-7; 7 bases are shared with TRBD2. The length of the CDR3 is 14 residues. The ends lost 2 bases at V and 4 bases at J; junction bases unmatched: 5. The germline CDR1 and CDR2 sequences are MNHEY and SVGAGI. The CDR3 DNA sequence: TGTGCCAGCAGTTACCCGGGAGGCGGGTACGAGCAGTACTTC. Its protein is CASSYPGGGYEQYF.

The chain employs TRBV12-3 or TRBV12-4 and TRBJ2-2; D might be TRBD2 (5 bases). This CDR3 is built from 17 residues. V was trimmed by 5 bases and J by 2 bases, leaving 18 bases between them. The CDR3 DNA sequence: TGTGCCAGCAGTCGAGGACTGCCCATACTTAACACCGGGGAGCTGTTTTTT. It encodes CASSRGLPILNTGELFF.

CDR3 loop: CASSSSSGTRDQAEQFF. Written as DNA, the CDR3 is TGTGCCAGCAGTTCATCCTCCGGGACTAGGGATCAGGCTGAGCAGTTCTTC. The chain has TRBV12-3 or TRBV12-4 and TRBJ2-1, with 8 bases aligning to TRBD2. Losses at the gene ends were 4 bases for V and 9 bases for J; bases not matched to a gene: 17. This CDR3 spans 17 amino acids.

The J gene is TRBJ2-7, the V gene TRBV28, with TRBD1 matching 7 bases. The CDR3 consists of 17 residues. Germline CDR1 is MDHEN and CDR2 is SYDVKM. V trimming: 5 bases; J trimming: 3 bases; junction bases outside the gene matches: 16. The CDR3, as DNA: TGTGCCAGCAGTGCCGAAGGCCCGGAGACAGGGCGCTACGAGCAGTACTTC. Amino acid sequence: CASSAEGPETGRYEQYF.

This rearrangement joins TRBV6-5 to TRBJ2-7; TRBD1 agrees at 10 bases. V shed 2 bases and J 9 bases; nucleotides not matched to a gene: 4. CDR1 and CDR2 from the germline V gene are MNHEY and SVGAGI. The CDR3 is made up of 13 amino acids. The CDR3 reads CASSYGTGVGQYF. CDR3 DNA: TGTGCCAGCAGTTACGGGACAGGGGTAGGGCAGTACTTC.

This clonotype was seen a few times. This chain joins TRBV12-3 or TRBV12-4 and TRBJ2-7, with D uncertain. This CDR3 has 12 residues. V was clipped by 3 bases and J by 4 bases, with 7 bases between them. The CDR3 here is CASSFVEYEQYF. CDR3 coding DNA: TGTGCCAGCAGTTTCGTAGAGTACGAGCAGTACTTC.

In its sample, this clonotype was seen a few times. The V call is TRBV4-1, the J call TRBJ2-4; 7 nucleotides agree with TRBD2. The end of the DNA fits TRBJ2-5 better, so the J call may be wrong. The germline V gene has CDR1 MGHRA and CDR2 YSYEKL. This CDR3 is built from 15 residues. The CDR3 spells CASSQESGGWETQYF. Here the CDR3 DNA reads TGCGCCAGCAGCCAAGAATCGGGGGGATGGGAGACCCAGTACTTC.

This clonotype was counted many times. Here the CDR3 DNA reads TGCGCCAGCAGCCAATGGGAGAGCCAGTCGGATACGCAGTATTTT. This sequence encodes CASSQWESQSDTQYF. The chain carries TRBV4-1 and TRBJ2-3, with a tentative D call TRBD2 (5 bases). The CDR3 spans 15 residues. Germline V gene lookup returns CDR1 MGHRA and CDR2 YSYEKL. Trimming shortened V by 2 bases and J by 6 bases, and 15 bases separated the two germline ends.

The genes are TRBV20-1 and TRBJ2-2, with TRBD1 identical over 9 bases. Trimming removed 3 bases from V and 1 base from J; junction bases left unmatched: 6. CDR1 and CDR2 from the germline V gene are DFQATT and SNEGSKA (reference sequence). The CDR3 is 16 residues long. CDR3 sequence (DNA): TGCAGTGCTAGGAGTTCGGGACAGGGGAACACCGGGGAGCTGTTTTTT. Residues: CSARSSGQGNTGELFF.

Only a few counts were recorded for this clonotype. The rearrangement uses TRBV12-3 or TRBV12-4 and TRBJ2-7; 8 nucleotides line up with TRBD2. The CDR3 consists of 14 residues. V trimming: 6 bases; J trimming: 2 bases; junction bases outside the gene matches: 6. The CDR3 DNA reads as TGTGCCAGCAGATACCATAGCGGGACCTACGAGCAGTACTTC. As protein: CASRYHSGTYEQYF.

The V call is TRBV3-1, the J call TRBJ1-1; a weak D match, TRBD1 (5 bases). This CDR3 spans 13 amino acids. Germline lookup yields CDR1 LGHDT and CDR2 YNNKEL (reference sequence). V was pared by 8 bases and J by 1 base, with 11 bases between. DNA for the CDR3: TGTGCCAGCGCCGCGGGACCGAACACTGAAGCTTTCTTT. Translated: CASAAGPNTEAFF.

The rearrangement links TRBV28 to TRBJ2-5; a weak D match, TRBD1 (6 bases). Matching the DNA end better, TRBJ2-7 makes the J call doubtful. CDR1 is MDHEN and CDR2 is SYDVKM in the germline V gene. The CDR3 consists of 14 residues. CDR3 nucleotide sequence: TGTGCCAGCAGTGCCCGACAGGTTCAGAACGAGCAGTACTTC. Translating gives CASSARQVQNEQYF.

The chain is built from TRBV28 and TRBJ1-2; D not resolved. This CDR3 region has 16 residues. The germline gives CDR1 MDHEN, CDR2 SYDVKM. Trimming took off 7 bases at V and 4 bases at J, with 22 bases between the two ends. The CDR3 DNA reads as TGTGCCAGCATTGGCAGCTTCTCCCCTACACTCTATGGCTACACCTTC. This gives the protein CASIGSFSPTLYGYTF.

This clonotype was counted only a few times. This chain connects TRBV4-3 to TRBJ2-5; the match to TRBD2 covers 11 bases. The V segment lost 0 bases and the J segment 0 bases; nucleotides outside the gene matches: 6. Germline loops: CDR1 LGHNA, CDR2 YSLEER. The CDR3 is made up of 18 amino acids. In nucleotides, the CDR3 is TGCGCCAGCAGCCAAGATGTTTGGGGACTAGCGGACCAAGAGACCCAGTACTTC. Protein: CASSQDVWGLADQETQYF.